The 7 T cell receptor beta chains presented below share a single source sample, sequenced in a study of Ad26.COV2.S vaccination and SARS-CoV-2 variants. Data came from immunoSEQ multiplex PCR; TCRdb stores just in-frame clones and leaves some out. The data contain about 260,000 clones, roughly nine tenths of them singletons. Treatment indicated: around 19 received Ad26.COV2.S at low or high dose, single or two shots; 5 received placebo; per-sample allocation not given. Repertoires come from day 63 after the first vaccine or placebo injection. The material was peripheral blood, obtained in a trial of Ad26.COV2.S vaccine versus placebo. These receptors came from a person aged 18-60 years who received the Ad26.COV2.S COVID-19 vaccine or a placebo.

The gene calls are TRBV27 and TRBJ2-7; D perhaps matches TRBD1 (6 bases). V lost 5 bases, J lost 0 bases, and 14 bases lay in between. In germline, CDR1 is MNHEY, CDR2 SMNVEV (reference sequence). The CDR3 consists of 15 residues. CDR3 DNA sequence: TGTGCCAGCAGTCCCCGACAGGTGACCTCCTACGAGCAGTACTTC. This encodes CASSPRQVTSYEQYF.

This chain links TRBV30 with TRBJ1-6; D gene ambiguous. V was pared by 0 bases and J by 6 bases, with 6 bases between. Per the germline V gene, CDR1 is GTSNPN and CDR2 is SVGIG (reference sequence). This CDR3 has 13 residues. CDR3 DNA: TGTGCCTGGAGTGTACAGATTAATTCACCCCTCCACTTT. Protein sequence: CAWSVQINSPLHF.

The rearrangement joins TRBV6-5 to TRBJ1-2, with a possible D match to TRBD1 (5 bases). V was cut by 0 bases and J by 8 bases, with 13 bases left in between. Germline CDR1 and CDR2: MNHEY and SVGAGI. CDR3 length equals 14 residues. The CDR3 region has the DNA TGTGCCAGCAGTTACTCACAAAAAGGGGCGGGCTACACCTTC. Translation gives CASSYSQKGAGYTF.

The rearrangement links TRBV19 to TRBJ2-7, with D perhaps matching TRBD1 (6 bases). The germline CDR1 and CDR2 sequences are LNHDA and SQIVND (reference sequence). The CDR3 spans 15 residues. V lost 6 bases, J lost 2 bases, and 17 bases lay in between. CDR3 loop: CASSTYGQPPYEQYF. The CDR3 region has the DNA TGTGCCAGTAGCACATACGGACAGCCGCCCTACGAGCAGTACTTC.

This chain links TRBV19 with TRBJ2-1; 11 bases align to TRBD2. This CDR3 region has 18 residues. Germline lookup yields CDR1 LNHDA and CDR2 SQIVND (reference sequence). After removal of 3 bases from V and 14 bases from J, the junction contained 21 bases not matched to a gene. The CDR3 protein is CASSIFSPPGLAATEKFF. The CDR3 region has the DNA TGTGCCAGTAGTATCTTCTCTCCACCGGGACTAGCGGCGACAGAGAAGTTCTTC.

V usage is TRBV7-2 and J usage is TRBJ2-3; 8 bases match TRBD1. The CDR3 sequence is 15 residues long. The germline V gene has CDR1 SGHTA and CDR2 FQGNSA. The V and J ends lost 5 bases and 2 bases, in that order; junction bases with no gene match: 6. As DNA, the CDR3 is TGTGCCAGCAGCCCTGACAGGGGACTCACAGATACGCAGTATTTT. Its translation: CASSPDRGLTDTQYF.

The CDR3 DNA follows: TGTGCCAGCAGATCCGAACCGGGACTAGGCTACGAGCAGTACGTC. This sequence encodes CASRSEPGLGYEQYV. The chain links TRBV11-2 to TRBJ2-7; TRBD2 matches 8 bases. The CDR3 length is 15 residues. Germline V CDR1 and CDR2: SGHAT, FQNNGV. J gave up 3 bases and V 6 bases, and 10 bases lay outside the gene matches.